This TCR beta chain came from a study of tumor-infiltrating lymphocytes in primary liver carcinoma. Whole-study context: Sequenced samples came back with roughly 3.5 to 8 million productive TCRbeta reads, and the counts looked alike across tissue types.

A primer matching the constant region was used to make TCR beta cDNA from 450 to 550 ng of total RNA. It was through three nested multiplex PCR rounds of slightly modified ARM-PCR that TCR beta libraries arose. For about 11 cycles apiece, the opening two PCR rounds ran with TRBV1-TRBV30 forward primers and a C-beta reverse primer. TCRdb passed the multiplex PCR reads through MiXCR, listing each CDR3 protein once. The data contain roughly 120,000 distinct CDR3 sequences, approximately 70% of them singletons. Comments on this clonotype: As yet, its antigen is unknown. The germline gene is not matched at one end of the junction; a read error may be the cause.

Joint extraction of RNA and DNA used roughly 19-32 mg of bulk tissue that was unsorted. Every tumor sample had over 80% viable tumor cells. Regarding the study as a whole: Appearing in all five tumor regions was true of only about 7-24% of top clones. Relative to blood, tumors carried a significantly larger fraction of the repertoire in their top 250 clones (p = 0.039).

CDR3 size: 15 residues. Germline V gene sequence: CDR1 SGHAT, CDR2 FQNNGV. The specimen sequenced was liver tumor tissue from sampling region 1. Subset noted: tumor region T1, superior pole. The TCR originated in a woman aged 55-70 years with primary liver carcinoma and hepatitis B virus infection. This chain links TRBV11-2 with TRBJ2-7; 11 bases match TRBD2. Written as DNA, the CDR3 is TGTGCCTGCAGCTTAGATCCTAGCGGGAGGAACGAACAGTACTTC. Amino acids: CACSLDPSGRNEQYF. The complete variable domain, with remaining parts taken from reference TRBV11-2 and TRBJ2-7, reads EAGVAQSPRYKIIEKRQSVAFWCNPISGHATLYWYQQILGQGPKLLIQFQNNGVVDDSQLPKDRFSAERLKGVDSTLKIQPAKLEDSAVYLCACSLDPSGRNEQYFGPGTRLTVT.